These 19 T cell receptor beta chains came from one sample sequenced in a study of T cells in Graves' hyperthyroidism and ophthalmopathy. TCR beta CDR3 region amplification was performed from RNA transcripts. First-round RT-PCR targeting the TCR CDR3 was performed with the HTBI primer set. From the multiplex PCR reads, TCRdb called clonotypes with MiXCR, one entry per CDR3 protein. This table has fewer than 450,000 distinct CDR3 sequences, about a sixth appearing once. The sample was blood. All receptors come from a woman aged 25 to 39 with Graves' hyperthyroidism that later progressed to Graves' ophthalmopathy.

Remarks on this clonotype: A read error may be the cause here, since a much bigger clone is one base away. The genes are TRBV11-3 and TRBJ1-1; D remains unclear. Germline V gene lookup returns CDR1 SGHNT and CDR2 YENEEA. This CDR3 comprises 9 residues. This CDR3 is CVSSSPAFF. The DNA of the CDR3 is TGTGTCAGCAGCTCACCCGCTTTCTTT.

This clonotype was counted only a few times. With a much larger clone just one base away, this may be a read error. The chain has TRBV30 and TRBJ1-1; no definite D call. The CDR3 loop spans 13 amino acids. Germline V gene data show CDR1 as GTSNPN and CDR2 as SVGIG (reference sequence). Between the trimmed V and J ends, which lost 2 bases and 6 bases, there was a span of 13 bases. This CDR3 reads CAWSRPLNAEAFF. CDR3 in DNA: TGTGCCTGGAGTCGACCCCTTAACGCTGAAGCTTTCTTT. Full variable domain (rest looked up from reference TRBV30 and TRBJ1-1): SQTIHQWPATLVQPVGSPLSLECTVEGTSNPNLYWYRQAAGRGLQLLFYSVGIGQISSEVPQNLSASRPQDRQFILSSKKLLLSDSGFYLCAWSRPLNAEAFFGQGTRLTVV.

This clonotype was detected ten times or more. This chain joins TRBV11-2 and TRBJ2-1, with 7 bases lining up with TRBD2. The germline CDR1 and CDR2 sequences are SGHAT and FQNNGV. The J segment lost 6 bases and the V segment lost 4 bases, leaving 9 bases of the junction unmatched. This CDR3 has 15 residues. CDR3 DNA sequence: TGTGCCAGCAGCTGGACGGGGGGTTCACGCAATGAGCAGTTCTTC. The encoded protein is CASSWTGGSRNEQFF.

V and J are TRBV9 and TRBJ2-3; 7 bases are a match to TRBD2. Trimming cost V 4 bases and J 3 bases; bases outside gene matches: 8. Germline assignment: CDR1 SGDLS and CDR2 YYNGEE. This CDR3 has 15 amino acids. The CDR3 DNA sequence: TGTGCCAGCAGCATTGGGGAGGGAGGGACAGATACGCAGTATTTT. This encodes CASSIGEGGTDTQYF.

The rearrangement joins TRBV29-1 to TRBJ1-1; D remains unclear. This CDR3 comprises 12 residues. Between the trimmed V and J ends, which lost 3 bases and 1 base, there was a span of 6 bases. Germline lookup yields CDR1 SQVTM and CDR2 ANQGSEA. The CDR3 DNA reads as TGCAGCGTTGAGAGCGGGAACACTGAAGCTTTCTTT. It yields the protein CSVESGNTEAFF.

This clonotype was detected ten times or more. The CDR3 coding sequence is TGCACAGCCGGGGGCGGGAGGGAGACCCAGTACTTC. Protein sequence: CTAGGGRETQYF. The chain uses TRBV29-1 and TRBJ2-5, with TRBD2 identical over 8 bases. From germline, CDR1 is SQVTM and CDR2 ANQGSEA. The CDR3 extends over 12 amino acids. The full variable domain, with the rest looked up from reference TRBV29-1 and TRBJ2-5, is SAVISQKPSRDICQRGTSLTIQCQVDSQVTMMFWYRQQPGQSLTLIATANQGSEATYESGFVIDKFPISRPNLTFSTLTVSNMSPEDSSIYLCTAGGGRETQYFGPGTRLLVL.

The chain combines TRBV7-2 with TRBJ2-1; D is undetermined. V shed 1 base and J shed 3 bases, with 10 bases lying between them. Germline V gene lookup returns CDR1 SGHTA and CDR2 FQGNSA. The CDR3 contains 15 residues. DNA for the CDR3: TGTGCCAGCAGCTTAGGGCTCACGGACTACAATGAGCAGTTCTTC. As protein: CASSLGLTDYNEQFF.

This clonotype was detected ten times or more. This rearrangement joins TRBV20-1 to TRBJ2-3, with D possibly matching TRBD2 (7 bases). This CDR3 spans 14 amino acids. V dropped 4 bases and J dropped 1 base, with 12 bases sitting between them. In germline, CDR1 is DFQATT, CDR2 SNEGSKA (reference sequence). CDR3 DNA sequence: TGCAGTGCTATTCGGGGGGCACGCACAGATACGCAGTATTTT. Protein product: CSAIRGARTDTQYF.

This clonotype was counted ten times or more. This chain links TRBV4-2 with TRBJ2-1; D is ambiguous. Germline loops: CDR1 LGHNA, CDR2 YNFKEQ. The CDR3 runs to 15 residues. V was clipped by 0 bases and J by 6 bases, with 12 bases between them. The CDR3 DNA sequence: TGTGCCAGCAGCCAAGAGCTGGATGGCCCCAATGAGCAGTTCTTC. Translation gives CASSQELDGPNEQFF.

The chain combines TRBV3-1 with TRBJ1-1; D remains unclear. V dropped 0 bases and J dropped 9 bases, with 8 bases sitting between them. Germline assignment: CDR1 LGHDT and CDR2 YNNKEL (reference sequence). CDR3 length: 12 residues. The CDR3 DNA sequence: TGTGCCAGCAGCCAAGATTTCTCGAAAGCTTTCTTT. It is translated as CASSQDFSKAFF. The full variable domain, its missing parts supplied by reference TRBV3-1 and TRBJ1-1, is DTAVSQTPKYLVTQMGNDKSIKCEQNLGHDTMYWYKQDSKKFLKIMFSYNNKELIINETVPNRFSPKSPDKAHLNLHINSLELGDSAVYFCASSQDFSKAFFGQGTRLTVV.

This clonotype was counted at least ten times. CDR3 nucleotides: TGTGCCAGCAGTTTTATCGCGGGGGGGCCTATAGAGACCCAGTACTTC. Translated, it gives CASSFIAGGPIETQYF. The V gene is TRBV12-3 or TRBV12-4, the J gene TRBJ2-5; the match to TRBD2 covers 9 bases. J was trimmed by 4 bases and V by 3 bases; bases with no gene match: 9. This CDR3 has 16 residues.

This clonotype has ten or more counts. The chain couples TRBV11-2 to TRBJ1-4; 7 nucleotides match TRBD1. The CDR3 is 17 amino acids. Losses at the gene ends were 5 bases for V and 0 bases for J; bases not matched to a gene: 9. Germline V gives CDR1 SGHAT, CDR2 FQNNGV. The CDR3 protein is CASSHGPGTATNEKLFF. The CDR3 DNA is TGTGCCAGCAGCCACGGGCCAGGGACAGCAACTAATGAAAAACTGTTTTTT.

This clonotype was found a few times. A much larger clone differs from this one at a single base, so this may be a read error. The J gene is TRBJ2-5, the V gene TRBV2, with 12 bases fitting TRBD2. Germline lookup yields CDR1 SNHLY and CDR2 FYNNEI. The CDR3 length is 14 residues. The CDR3 sequence: CARLGLAGGEAQYF. CDR3 nucleotides: TGTGCCAGGTTGGGACTAGCGGGCGGAGAGGCCCAGTACTTC. Full variable domain (outside the CDR3, taken from reference TRBV2 and TRBJ2-5): EPEVTQTPSHQVTQMGQEVILRCVPISNHLYFYWYRQILGQKVEFLVSFYNNEISEKSEIFDDQFSVERPDGSNFTLKIRSTKLEDSAMYFCARLGLAGGEAQYFGPGTRLLVL.

There are many counts of this clonotype. CDR3 residues: CSAPGPNEKLFF. CDR3 coding DNA: TGCAGTGCCCCGGGGCCCAATGAAAAACTGTTTTTT. The rearrangement links TRBV20-1 to TRBJ1-4; possibly TRBD1 for D (5 bases). This CDR3 comprises 12 residues. CDR1 is DFQATT, CDR2 SNEGSKA, per germline (reference sequence). V dropped 6 bases and J dropped 5 bases, with 10 bases sitting between them.

In this sample, this clonotype turned up many times. The genes are TRBV12-3 or TRBV12-4 and TRBJ1-4; D may be TRBD1 (5 bases). There are 14 residues in the CDR3. With 2 bases removed from V and 10 bases from J, the gap between germline ends came to 14 bases. The CDR3 loop reads CASSLLGSQGKLFF. The CDR3 DNA reads TGTGCCAGCAGTTTATTGGGGTCTCAGGGAAAACTGTTTTTT.

This clonotype has a count of ten or more. The chain joins TRBV12-3 or TRBV12-4 to TRBJ2-2; D tentatively reads TRBD1 or TRBD2 (5 bases each). V lost 2 bases to trimming and J lost 0 bases, with 10 bases between them. This CDR3 spans 16 amino acids. CDR3 in DNA: TGTGCCAGCAGTTTATACGGGACCGCGAACACCGGGGAGCTGTTTTTT. Translated: CASSLYGTANTGELFF.

In this sample, this clonotype turned up many times. The CDR3 protein is CASSYLAGGYEQFF. Written as DNA, the CDR3 is TGTGCCAGCAGCTATCTAGCGGGAGGGTATGAGCAGTTCTTC. V gene TRBV5-4 combines with J gene TRBJ2-1; TRBD2 aligns across 12 bases. V trimming: 3 bases; J trimming: 8 bases; junction bases outside the gene matches: 3. Germline CDR1 SGHNT, CDR2 YYREEE (reference sequence). The CDR3 covers 14 residues. The full variable domain, with the rest looked up from reference TRBV5-4 and TRBJ2-1, is ETGVTQSPTHLIKTRGQQVTLRCSSQSGHNTVSWYQQALGQGPQFIFQYYREEENGRGNFPPRFSGLQFPNYSSELNVNALELDDSALYLCASSYLAGGYEQFFGPGTRLTVL.

This clonotype was counted ten times or more. V is TRBV5-5 and J is TRBJ2-5, with 11 positions matching TRBD2. Germline V gives CDR1 SGHKS, CDR2 YYEKEE (reference sequence). This CDR3 is 15 amino acids long. Trimming at V came to 3 bases and at J to 5 bases, leaving 6 bases not matched to a gene. The CDR3 DNA follows: TGTGCCAGCAGCTCGGTAGCGGGAGGGCCGGAGACCCAGTACTTC. This gives the protein CASSSVAGGPETQYF.

This clonotype was seen many times. V is TRBV29-1 and J is TRBJ2-7; D is unresolved. This CDR3 has 17 residues. The germline V gene encodes CDR1 SQVTM and CDR2 ANQGSEA. Trimming took off 1 base at V and 0 bases at J, with 19 bases between the two ends. In DNA, the CDR3 is TGCAGCGTTGAAGTCTACTCTAGTGAACGAAGCTCCTACGAGCAGTACTTC. It translates to CSVEVYSSERSSYEQYF.